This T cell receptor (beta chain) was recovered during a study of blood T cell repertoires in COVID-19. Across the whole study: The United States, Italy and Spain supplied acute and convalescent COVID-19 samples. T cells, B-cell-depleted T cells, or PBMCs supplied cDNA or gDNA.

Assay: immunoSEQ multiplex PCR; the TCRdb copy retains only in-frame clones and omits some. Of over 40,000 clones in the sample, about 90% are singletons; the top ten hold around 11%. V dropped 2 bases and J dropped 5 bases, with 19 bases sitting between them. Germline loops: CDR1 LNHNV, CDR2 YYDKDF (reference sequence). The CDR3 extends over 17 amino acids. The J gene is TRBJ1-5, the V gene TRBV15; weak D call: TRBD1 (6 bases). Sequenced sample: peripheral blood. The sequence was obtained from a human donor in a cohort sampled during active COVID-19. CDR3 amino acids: CATSRYFRQVDDQPQHF. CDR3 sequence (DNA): TGTGCCACCAGCAGATATTTTAGACAGGTTGATGATCAGCCCCAGCATTTT.